This T cell receptor beta chain is from a study of Tregs in tolerant kidney transplant recipients. This CDR3 is 15 amino acids long. Trimming at V came to 4 bases and at J to 6 bases, leaving 7 bases not matched to a gene. The germline V gene has CDR1 SGHRS and CDR2 YFSETQ. Clones were read by immunoSEQ multiplex PCR, and TCRdb kept only the in-frame ones, dropping some. Seen here are approximately 93,000 clones, 80% to 95% observed once, and the top ten hold about 0.45%. This receptor was identified in a human donor who received a combined kidney and bone marrow transplant. The chain has TRBV5-1 and TRBJ2-1; 10 bases agree with TRBD1. This material consisted of CD4+ T cells from blood, taken before the transplant. The CDR3 DNA reads as TGCGCCAGCAGCAAGACAGGGGGCTGGGGCAATGAGCAGTTCTTC. Translating gives CASSKTGGWGNEQFF.